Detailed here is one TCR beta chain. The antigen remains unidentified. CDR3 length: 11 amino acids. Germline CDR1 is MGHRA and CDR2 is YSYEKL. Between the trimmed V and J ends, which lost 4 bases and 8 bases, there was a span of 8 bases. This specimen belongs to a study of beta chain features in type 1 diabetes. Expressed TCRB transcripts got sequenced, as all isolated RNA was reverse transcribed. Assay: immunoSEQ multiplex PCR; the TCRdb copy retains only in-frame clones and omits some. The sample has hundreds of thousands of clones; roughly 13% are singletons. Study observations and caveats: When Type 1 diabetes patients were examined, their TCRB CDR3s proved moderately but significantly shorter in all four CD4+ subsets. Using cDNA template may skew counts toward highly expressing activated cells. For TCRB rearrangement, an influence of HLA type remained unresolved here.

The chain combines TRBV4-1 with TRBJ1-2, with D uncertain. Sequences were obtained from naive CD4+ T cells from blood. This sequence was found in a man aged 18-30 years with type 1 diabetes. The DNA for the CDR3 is TGCGCCAGCAGCCGCGGGGAAGGCTACACCTTC. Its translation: CASSRGEGYTF.